This entry is about one TCR beta chain. Its antigen is not identified. In the PCR, 60 Vbeta and 13 Jbeta primers were used. The assay was immunoSEQ multiplex PCR, and TCRdb's table has in-frame clones only and misses some. The sample table includes approximately 210,000 clones. This entry belongs to a study of cytomegalovirus exposure and HLA in healthy donors. General study points: The study recorded 164 TCR beta chains that were cytomegalovirus-associated. Sequences of the TCR beta chain were said to predict the HLA-A and HLA-B alleles of most subjects accurately.

The V and J ends lost 1 base and 4 bases, in that order; junction bases with no gene match: 1. This CDR3 has 16 amino acids. The germline V gene has CDR1 LNHDA and CDR2 SQIVND (reference sequence). The sequence derives from a woman aged 30 to 39 in good health and CMV-seropositive. What was sequenced was PBMCs. V usage is TRBV19 and J usage is TRBJ2-3; 14 bases are shared with TRBD2. CDR3 protein: CASSIGLAGGADTQYF. The CDR3 DNA is TGTGCCAGTAGTATAGGACTAGCGGGAGGGGCAGATACGCAGTATTTT.